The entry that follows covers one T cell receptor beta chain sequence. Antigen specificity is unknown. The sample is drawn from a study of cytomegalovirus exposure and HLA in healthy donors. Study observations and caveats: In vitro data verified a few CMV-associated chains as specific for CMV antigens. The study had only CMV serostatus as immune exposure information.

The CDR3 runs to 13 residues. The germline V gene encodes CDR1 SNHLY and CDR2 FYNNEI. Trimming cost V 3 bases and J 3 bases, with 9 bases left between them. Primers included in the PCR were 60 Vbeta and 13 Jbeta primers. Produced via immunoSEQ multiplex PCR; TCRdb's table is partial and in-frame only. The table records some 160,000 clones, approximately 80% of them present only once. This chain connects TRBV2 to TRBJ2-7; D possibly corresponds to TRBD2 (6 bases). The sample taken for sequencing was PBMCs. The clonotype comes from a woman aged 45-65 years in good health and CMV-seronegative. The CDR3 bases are TGTGCCAGCAGTGACGGGGGAGACTACGAGCAGTACTTC. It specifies CASSDGGDYEQYF.